The 8 T cell receptor beta chains below all came from one sample that was sequenced in a study of CD8+CD57+ T cells in acquired aplastic anemia. By flow cytometry, patients selected for sequencing had shown an expansion of CD8+CD57+ cells. Profiling of TCR beta VDJ combinations and CDR3 sequences used genomic DNA as template. TCRdb re-called the reads with MiXCR, one entry per CDR3 protein. Of fewer than 300,000 distinct CDR3 sequences listed, 82% are singletons. Sequenced material: sorted CD4+, CD8+, or CD8+CD57+ T cells (not recorded which) from PBMCs. The receptors derive from a human donor with aplastic anemia.

The rearrangement links TRBV7-9 to TRBJ2-7; tentatively, D is TRBD2 (6 bases). The V gene lost 3 bases and the J gene lost 3 bases, with 21 bases spanning the gap. The CDR3 length is 17 residues. Germline lookup yields CDR1 SEHNR and CDR2 FQNEAQ (reference sequence). The CDR3 DNA sequence: TGTGCCAGCAGCTTGGAGGGTAAGAATACACGACTCTACGAGCAGTACTTC. Residues: CASSLEGKNTRLYEQYF.

As concerns this clonotype: At one end, the junction sequence differs from germline, possibly due to a read error. The rearrangement links TRBV10-3 to TRBJ1-4; D gene unclear. The CDR3 has 17 residues. CDR1 and CDR2 from the germline V gene are ENHRY and SYGVKD. CDR3 DNA: TGTGCCATCAGTGATGTTCGGGGAGAGGGCATTAATGAAAACTTGGTTTTT. Encoded protein: CAISDVRGEGINENLVF.

Concerning this clonotype itself: A read error may produce the germline difference seen at one junction end. The chain recombines TRBV15 with TRBJ1-1; D not certain. Per the germline V gene, CDR1 is LNHNV and CDR2 is YYDKDF (reference sequence). The CDR3 length is 15 residues. Here the CDR3 reads CATSRDLGTNTGAFF. CDR3 DNA: TGTGCCACCAGCAGAGATCTAGGCACTAACACTGGAGCTTTCTTT.

This chain links TRBV7-2 with TRBJ1-2, with D hard to call. V was cut by 5 bases and J by 9 bases, with 16 bases left in between. Germline CDR1 and CDR2: SGHTA and FQGNSA. The CDR3 has 13 residues. CDR3 DNA sequence: TGTGCCAGCAGCCTTAGTATTGCAATGAGCTACACCTTC. Amino acids: CASSLSIAMSYTF.

The sample holds one count of this clonotype. The J gene is TRBJ2-7, the V gene TRBV7-3; D gene ambiguous. This CDR3 is built from 14 residues. The germline CDR1 and CDR2 sequences are SGHTA and FQGTGA. The CDR3 bases are TGCGCCAGCAGCGTTTCAAGTAAACACTACGAGCAGTACGTC. Amino acid sequence: CASSVSSKHYEQYV.

This clonotype was observed once. The germline gene is not matched at one end of the junction; a read error may be the cause. J is TRBJ2-1 and V is TRBV15, with D possibly matching TRBD1 (5 bases). There are 16 residues in the CDR3. Germline CDR1 reads LNHNV; CDR2 reads YYDKDF (reference sequence). CDR3 DNA: TGTGCCACCAGCAGGGGCGGCGGACAAGGTCAGGATGAGCAGTTCTTT. Its protein product is CATSRGGGQGQDEQFF.

This sequence joins TRBV9 and TRBJ2-5, with 8 bases lining up with TRBD2. V was pared by 4 bases and J by 4 bases, with 6 bases of the junction left unmatched. Germline loops: CDR1 SGDLS, CDR2 YYNGEE. This CDR3 is built from 14 residues. CDR3 region: CASSKRAGGETQYF. The DNA of the CDR3 is TGTGCCAGCAGCAAAAGGGCGGGGGGAGAGACCCAGTACTTC.

J is TRBJ2-7 and V is TRBV7-2; D unclear. The V end lost 5 bases, the J end lost 13 bases, and 27 bases lay between the germline ends. Germline CDR1 and CDR2: SGHTA and FQGNSA. The CDR3 sequence is 15 residues long. CDR3 in amino acids: CASSVVEQYDGPGYF. The CDR3 DNA reads TGTGCCAGCAGCGTAGTCGAGCAGTACGACGGGCCGGGCTACTTC.